Shown below are 13 T cell receptor beta chains from a single sample sequenced in a study of response to subunit inactivated influenza vaccine. TCRdb re-called the RT-PCR reads through MiXCR, storing one row per CDR3 protein. Among hundreds of thousands of distinct CDR3 sequences listed, approximately 14% were seen once. Sequenced here: PBMCs from blood, sampled 14 days before vaccination. All receptors come from a middle-aged man who received an inactivated influenza vaccine.

This clonotype was observed a handful of times. This chain joins TRBV24-1 and TRBJ2-1, with 8 bases fitting TRBD2. Germline V lookup: CDR1 KGHDR, CDR2 SFDVKD. The ends lost 7 bases at V and 2 bases at J; junction bases unmatched: 3. The CDR3 runs 14 residues. DNA of the CDR3: TGTGCCACCAGAGGAGCGGGAGCCTACAATGAGCAGTTCTTC. It specifies CATRGAGAYNEQFF.

This rearrangement joins TRBV12-3 or TRBV12-4 to TRBJ1-5, with no clear D. V lost 10 bases, J lost 6 bases, and 10 bases lay in between. The CDR3 contains 11 residues. CDR3 region: CAIGPGQPQHF. The CDR3 DNA follows: TGTGCCATCGGCCCGGGTCAGCCCCAGCATTTT.

The CDR3: CASSFSARAGGQETQYF. CDR3 DNA: TGTGCCAGCAGCTTTTCCGCACGCGCGGGAGGGCAAGAGACCCAGTACTTC. This sequence joins TRBV7-9 and TRBJ2-5; the match to TRBD2 covers 9 bases. CDR1 SEHNR and CDR2 FQNEAQ come from the germline V gene (reference sequence). With V trimmed by 3 bases and J by 2 bases, 10 bases remained unmatched. CDR3 length equals 17 residues.

The chain couples TRBV12-3 or TRBV12-4 to TRBJ2-2; 8 bases match TRBD1. Germline trimming cut 4 bases from V and 6 bases from J; bases unmatched to any gene: 1. The CDR3 runs 13 residues. In DNA form, the CDR3 reads TGTGCCAGCAGTTCAGGGGGCCCCGGGGAGCTGTTTTTT. This sequence encodes CASSSGGPGELFF.

In DNA, the CDR3 is TGCGCCAGCACCCATACCGGGGGGCATCGGGAAAAACTGTTTTTT. This sequence encodes CASTHTGGHREKLFF. The rearrangement joins TRBV5-1 to TRBJ1-4; D is possibly TRBD1 (6 bases). CDR1 SGHRS and CDR2 YFSETQ come from the germline V gene. The CDR3 has 15 amino acids. V shed 6 bases and J shed 8 bases, with 20 bases lying between them. Drawing the rest from reference TRBV5-1 and TRBJ1-4, the complete variable domain is KAGVTQTPRYLIKTRGQQVTLSCSPISGHRSVSWYQQTPGQGLQFLFEYFSETQRNKGNFPGRFSGRQFSNSRSEMNVSTLELGDSALYLCASTHTGGHREKLFFGSGTQLSVL.

The rearrangement uses TRBV9 and TRBJ2-2; D is undetermined. The CDR3 loop spans 14 amino acids. Per germline, CDR1 SGDLS and CDR2 YYNGEE. V shed 0 bases and J shed 0 bases, with 3 bases lying between them. This CDR3 is CASSVAANTGELFF. Written as DNA, the CDR3 is TGTGCCAGCAGCGTAGCCGCGAACACCGGGGAGCTGTTTTTT.

The chain uses TRBV15 and TRBJ2-3, with 8 bases identical to TRBD2. V was pared by 2 bases and J by 3 bases, with 4 bases of the junction left unmatched. The CDR3 is 15 residues long. Germline values: CDR1 LNHNV, CDR2 YYDKDF (reference sequence). CDR3 nucleotide sequence: TGTGCCACCAGCAGAAGACAGCGGGGGACAGATACGCAGTATTTT. This sequence encodes CATSRRQRGTDTQYF.

This chain links TRBV28 with TRBJ2-5; 14 nucleotides agree with TRBD2. CDR3 length: 18 amino acids. Germline V CDR1 and CDR2: MDHEN, SYDVKM. The V and J ends lost 7 bases and 7 bases, in that order; junction bases with no gene match: 17. The CDR3 sequence is CASNIPGLAGELHGTQYF. The CDR3 DNA reads TGTGCCAGCAACATCCCGGGACTAGCGGGGGAGCTCCATGGGACCCAGTACTTC.

This chain joins TRBV6-1 and TRBJ2-7; 7 nucleotides align to TRBD1. CDR3 length: 15 amino acids. The germline CDR1 and CDR2 sequences are MNHNS and SASEGT. With 6 bases clipped from V and 1 base from J, the junction kept 9 bases outside the gene matches. As DNA, the CDR3 is TGTGCCAGCAGCCGCCTACGACAGGGTTCCTACGAGCAGTACTTC. Its translation is CASSRLRQGSYEQYF.

This chain connects TRBV6-2 or TRBV6-3 to TRBJ1-5; D not certain. The CDR3 contains 14 residues. The V gene's germline CDR1 is MNHEY and CDR2 SVGEGT. V was shortened by 2 bases and J by 3 bases, with 8 bases between the two germline ends. The CDR3 loop reads CASSYVKNNQPQHF. The DNA for the CDR3 is TGTGCCAGCAGTTACGTAAAGAACAATCAGCCCCAGCATTTT.

This chain connects TRBV2 to TRBJ1-1; D is undetermined. There are 15 residues in the CDR3. Germline CDR1 reads SNHLY; CDR2 reads FYNNEI. Trimming shortened V by 3 bases and J by 0 bases, and 11 bases separated the two germline ends. CDR3 loop: CASSEMNGMNTEAFF. The CDR3 DNA reads as TGTGCCAGCAGTGAGATGAATGGGATGAACACTGAAGCTTTCTTT.

This clonotype has just a few counts. The V call is TRBV7-2, the J call TRBJ1-1; D unresolved. The V gene's germline CDR1 is SGHTA and CDR2 FQGNSA. This CDR3 is 15 amino acids long. With 3 bases removed from V and 5 bases from J, the gap between germline ends came to 16 bases. DNA for the CDR3: TGTGCCAGCAGCTTTACTGGACTGTCGCGGACTGAAGCTTTCTTT. Its protein is CASSFTGLSRTEAFF.

This clonotype was observed many times. The V and J genes are TRBV6-2 or TRBV6-3 and TRBJ2-7; the D is unclear. CDR1 is MNHEY, CDR2 SVGEGT, per germline. Trimming removed 10 bases from V and 5 bases from J, with 24 bases in between. This CDR3 has 15 residues. The CDR3 coding sequence is TGTGCCACCAGACCTCCGTCGGACGGTGGGAACGAGCAGTACTTC. Translation gives CATRPPSDGGNEQYF.